This entry describes one TCR beta chain. Method: immunoSEQ multiplex PCR; TCRdb's copy keeps in-frame clones and lacks some. The sample carries 75,000 to 90,000 clones, more than 75% recorded once. The CDR3 length is 16 residues. The sample is drawn from a study of blood T cell repertoires in COVID-19. Overall study: Whether acute or convalescent, the COVID-19 samples came from the United States, Italy and Spain.

This rearrangement joins TRBV12-1 to TRBJ1-1. TRBV12-1 is a known pseudogene. The receptor comes from a man aged 50 to 60 with active COVID-19. The source material was peripheral blood. The CDR3 nucleotides read TGTGCCAGCAGCTTTGCGGTTCGGGGTTTCAACACTGAAGCTTTCTTT. Its protein product is CASSFAVRGFNTEAFF.